This T cell receptor (beta chain) was recorded in a study of identical twins. A universal primer site was incorporated via template switching, and the cDNA contained unique molecular identifiers. From the 5' RACE reads, TCRdb called clonotypes with MiXCR, one entry per CDR3 protein. The sample records about 900,000 distinct CDR3 sequences, approximately 13% being singletons. On this clonotype itself: Its target is unknown.

CDR1 and CDR2 (germline): KGHDR, SFDVKD. The V and J ends lost 7 bases and 4 bases respectively, with 16 bases between them. CDR3 length: 15 amino acids. Study outcomes and limitations: While abundant cord blood beta clonotypes carried fewer insertions, memory repertoires showed no such pattern.

The same data also contributed to another study, on yellow fever vaccine responses in identical twins.

This chain uses TRBV24-1 with TRBJ2-1; TRBD1 might be the D (6 bases). The TCR was taken from a woman in her late teens or twenties in good health. Sequencing input: PBMCs. CDR3 region: CATSARDRIYNEQFF. CDR3 in DNA: TGTGCCACCAGCGCCCGAGACAGGATTTACAATGAGCAGTTCTTC.